These 7 T cell receptor beta chains originate from one sample sequenced in a study of T cells in Graves' hyperthyroidism and ophthalmopathy. The TCR beta CDR3 regions underwent amplification using RNA transcripts as the source. Initially, a first-round RT-PCR of the TCR CDR3 employed the HTBI primer set. TCRdb redid the calling of the multiplex PCR reads with MiXCR, one entry per CDR3 protein. The sample records roughly 500,000 distinct CDR3 sequences, 35% to 55% being singletons. Material for sequencing was peripheral blood or thyroid tissue (not recorded which). The receptors were gathered from an adult woman with Graves' disease, either hyperthyroidism or ophthalmopathy (not recorded which).

This clonotype was picked up many times. This chain joins TRBV15 and TRBJ1-5, with D possibly being TRBD1 (5 bases). This CDR3 comprises 17 residues. Germline V lookup: CDR1 LNHNV, CDR2 YYDKDF (reference sequence). V shed 0 bases and J shed 4 bases, with 16 bases lying between them. CDR3 sequence: CATSRDRFDSRNQPQHF. The CDR3 nucleotides read TGTGCCACCAGCAGAGATAGGTTTGACAGCAGAAATCAGCCCCAGCATTTT.

This clonotype was seen many times. The V call is TRBV7-2, the J call TRBJ2-7, with 10 bases identical to TRBD1. The CDR3 spans 14 residues. V lost 4 bases to trimming and J lost 6 bases; unmatched junction nucleotides: 6. Germline lookup yields CDR1 SGHTA and CDR2 FQGNSA. In nucleotides, the CDR3 is TGTGCCAGCAGCTCGCCGGGACAGGGGCCCGAGCAGTACTTC. Translated, it gives CASSSPGQGPEQYF.

V is TRBV3-1 and J is TRBJ1-6, with D unclear. The germline gives CDR1 LGHDT, CDR2 YNNKEL (reference sequence). Trimming took off 4 bases at V and 4 bases at J, with 11 bases between the two ends. The CDR3 has 15 amino acids. For the CDR3, the DNA is TGTGCCAGCAGCCGGGCGGACGGTTATAATTCACCCCTCCACTTT. Encoded protein: CASSRADGYNSPLHF.

This clonotype was detected ten times or more. The chain recombines TRBV7-2 with TRBJ1-2, with D perhaps TRBD1 (5 bases). Looked up from germline, CDR1 is SGHTA and CDR2 is FQGNSA. The CDR3 extends over 17 amino acids. Trimming left V 5 bases short and J 0 bases short, with 19 bases between. CDR3 residues: CASSRDRTGPANYGYTF. The CDR3 DNA reads as TGTGCCAGCAGCAGAGATAGGACGGGACCGGCTAACTATGGCTACACCTTC.

Notes on this clonotype: Relative to the germline gene, one junction end is altered; a read error may explain this. The chain has TRBV15 and TRBJ2-7; possible D gene TRBD2, 6 bases. There are 14 residues in the CDR3. In germline, CDR1 is LNHNV, CDR2 YYDKDF (reference sequence). This CDR3 is CATSRDGGRYEQCF. The CDR3 nucleotides are TGTGCCACCAGCAGAGACGGAGGGCGGTACGAGCAGTGCTTC.

The genes are TRBV29-1 and TRBJ2-7; 9 bases match TRBD1. CDR1 SQVTM and CDR2 ANQGSEA come from the germline V gene. The CDR3 sequence is 12 residues long. V shed 7 bases, J shed 3 bases, and the junction held 4 bases outside the gene matches. This CDR3 is CSERQGDYEQYF. As DNA, the CDR3 is TGCAGCGAAAGACAGGGGGACTACGAGCAGTACTTC.

This clonotype was seen a few times. The chain carries TRBV7-8 and TRBJ1-3; no definite D call. Germline V gives CDR1 SGHVS, CDR2 FQNEAQ. V lost 1 base and J 3 bases, leaving 13 bases between the germline ends. The CDR3 is 16 residues long. The CDR3 spells CASSLEGATIGNTIYF. CDR3 sequence (DNA): TGTGCCAGCAGCTTAGAAGGTGCAACTATTGGAAACACCATATATTTT.